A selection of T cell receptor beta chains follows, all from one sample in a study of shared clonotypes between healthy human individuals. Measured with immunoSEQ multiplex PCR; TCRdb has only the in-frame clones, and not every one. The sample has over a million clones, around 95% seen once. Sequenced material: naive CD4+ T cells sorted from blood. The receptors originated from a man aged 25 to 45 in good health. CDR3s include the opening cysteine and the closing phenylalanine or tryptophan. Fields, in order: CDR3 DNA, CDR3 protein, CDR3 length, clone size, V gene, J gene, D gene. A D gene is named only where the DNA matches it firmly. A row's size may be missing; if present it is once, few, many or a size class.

DNA: TGTGCCAGCAGTTACAGGGGCACGGATACCTACGAGCAGTACTTC
CDR3: CASSYRGTDTYEQYF
length: 15
size: NA
V: TRBV6-6
J: TRBJ2-7
D: NA

DNA: TGTGCCAGCAGTGACTACCCTAGCGGGATTTTTAATGAGCAGTTCTTC
CDR3: CASSDYPSGIFNEQFF
length: 16
size: NA
V: TRBV25-1
J: TRBJ2-1
D: TRBD2

DNA: TGCGCCAGCAGCCCGACAGGAAACCGTCCTGGAAACACCATATATTTT
CDR3: CASSPTGNRPGNTIYF
length: 16
size: NA
V: TRBV10-2
J: TRBJ1-3
D: NA

DNA: TGTGCCAGCAGCTTGAGACAGCCCAACAATGAGCAGTTCTTC
CDR3: CASSLRQPNNEQFF
length: 14
size: NA
V: TRBV5-4
J: TRBJ2-1
D: NA

DNA: TGTGCCAGCAGCTTAGCGGGCAGGGCCGACGGATATAGCAATCAGCCCCAGCATTTT
CDR3: CASSLAGRADGYSNQPQHF
length: 19
size: NA
V: TRBV7-2
J: TRBJ1-5
D: NA

DNA: TGTGCCAGCAGCTTACGGACAGGATCTTTCTATTTT
CDR3: CASSLRTGSFYF
length: 12
size: NA
V: TRBV7-2
J: TRBJ1-3
D: TRBD1

DNA: TGTGCCAGCAGCGTCGCTTCCCGGGACAGGGAGGTAAACACCATATATTTT
CDR3: CASSVASRDREVNTIYF
length: 17
size: NA
V: TRBV9
J: TRBJ1-3
D: TRBD1

DNA: TGTGCCAGCTCGGGATCCATGAACCAAGAGACCCAGTACTTC
CDR3: CASSGSMNQETQYF
length: 14
size: NA
V: TRBV7-9
J: TRBJ2-5
D: NA

DNA: TGTGCCAGCAGCACGACCTCCCTGAGCTCCTACGAGCAGTACTTC
CDR3: CASSTTSLSSYEQYF
length: 15
size: once
V: TRBV7-8
J: TRBJ2-7
D: NA

DNA: TGTGCCAGCAGCCACGGGACTAGCGGGGTTTACAATGAGCAGTTCTTC
CDR3: CASSHGTSGVYNEQFF
length: 16
size: NA
V: TRBV7-9
J: TRBJ2-1
D: TRBD2

DNA: TGTGCCAGCAGCCCCCGGGGATTTGCGTGGGCGCAGTATTTT
CDR3: CASSPRGFAWAQYF
length: 14
size: NA
V: TRBV6-6
J: TRBJ2-3
D: NA

DNA: TGTGCCAGCAGTGCACGATCAGGGGAGTCGAACACCGGGGAGCTGTTTTTT
CDR3: CASSARSGESNTGELFF
length: 17
size: NA
V: TRBV28
J: TRBJ2-2
D: NA

DNA: TGTGCCAGCAGCTTGGTTGCGCGGGAGGAAGAGACCCAGTACTTC
CDR3: CASSLVAREEETQYF
length: 15
size: once
V: TRBV5-6
J: TRBJ2-5
D: TRBD2

DNA: TGTGCCAGCAGTTTAAGGGCATACGAGCAGTACTTC
CDR3: CASSLRAYEQYF
length: 12
size: once
V: TRBV28
J: TRBJ2-7
D: NA

DNA: TGTGCCAGCAGCGTAGGGGCGGCCTCCTACAATGAGCAGTTCTTC
CDR3: CASSVGAASYNEQFF
length: 15
size: NA
V: TRBV9
J: TRBJ2-1
D: NA

DNA: TGCGCCAGCAGAACCGGGACAGGGTCGAACACTGAAGCTTTCTTT
CDR3: CASRTGTGSNTEAFF
length: 15
size: once
V: TRBV5-1
J: TRBJ1-1
D: TRBD1

DNA: TGCAGCGTTGGGGGGGTTCCCCTCTCCTACAATGAGCAGTTCTTC
CDR3: CSVGGVPLSYNEQFF
length: 15
size: NA
V: TRBV29-1
J: TRBJ2-1
D: NA

DNA: TGTGCCAGTATTCCGAGGGGAAGCGCCGAAGCTTTCTTT
CDR3: CASIPRGSAEAFF
length: 13
size: NA
V: TRBV19
J: TRBJ1-1
D: NA

DNA: TGTGCCAGCAGCTCCCTCCGGCCCGATTACGAAGCTTTCTTT
CDR3: CASSSLRPDYEAFF
length: 14
size: NA
V: TRBV11-2
J: TRBJ1-1
D: NA

DNA: TGTGCCAGTGACAGGGGATCCACAGATACGCAGTATTTT
CDR3: CASDRGSTDTQYF
length: 13
size: NA
V: TRBV11-2
J: TRBJ2-3
D: TRBD1

DNA: TGCGCCAGCAGTTCACAGGGGGCTGGAAACATTCAGTACTTC
CDR3: CASSSQGAGNIQYF
length: 14
size: NA
V: TRBV5-1
J: TRBJ2-4
D: TRBD1

DNA: TGTGCCAGCTCACCACCTACAGGGATAGAGACCCAGTACTTC
CDR3: CASSPPTGIETQYF
length: 14
size: NA
V: TRBV18
J: TRBJ2-5
D: NA

DNA: TGTGCCAGCAAGCAAGCGGCGGGAGGGCCGTCCGGGGAGCTGTTTTTT
CDR3: CASKQAAGGPSGELFF
length: 16
size: NA
V: TRBV27
J: TRBJ2-2
D: TRBD2

DNA: TGTGCCAGCAGCGCCTGGGACAGAACCTACGAGCAGTACTTC
CDR3: CASSAWDRTYEQYF
length: 14
size: NA
V: TRBV11-2
J: TRBJ2-7
D: TRBD1

DNA: TGTGCCAGCAGTGACAGTCGTGCCTATGGCTACACCTTC
CDR3: CASSDSRAYGYTF
length: 13
size: NA
V: TRBV2
J: TRBJ1-2
D: NA

DNA: TGTGCCAGCAGCAGAGGTGGGGATTACGAGCAGTACTTC
CDR3: CASSRGGDYEQYF
length: 13
size: NA
V: TRBV7-9
J: TRBJ2-7
D: NA

DNA: TGTGCCAGCAGTCCCGGGACTAGCGGGGACCAAGAGACCCAGTACTTC
CDR3: CASSPGTSGDQETQYF
length: 16
size: NA
V: TRBV28
J: TRBJ2-5
D: TRBD2

DNA: TGTGCCAGCAGTTACCGGATCGAGGAGACCCAGTACTTC
CDR3: CASSYRIEETQYF
length: 13
size: NA
V: TRBV28
J: TRBJ2-5
D: NA

DNA: TGTGCCAGCAGTGAATACCAGGGGGCAGTAAAGCAGTTCTTC
CDR3: CASSEYQGAVKQFF
length: 14
size: NA
V: TRBV6-4
J: TRBJ2-1
D: TRBD1

DNA: TGTGCCACCAGCCTTAAGTTGGGGGCGAATCAGCCCCAGCATTTT
CDR3: CATSLKLGANQPQHF
length: 15
size: NA
V: TRBV15
J: TRBJ1-5
D: NA

DNA: TGTGCCAGGGATGGGGCCGGGGAGCTGTTTTTT
CDR3: CARDGAGELFF
length: 11
size: NA
V: TRBV27
J: TRBJ2-2
D: NA

DNA: TGCAGCGTTGAAGAATCCGGCAGCCCCTATGGCTACACCTTC
CDR3: CSVEESGSPYGYTF
length: 14
size: NA
V: TRBV29-1
J: TRBJ1-2
D: NA

DNA: TGTGCCAGCAGTCCCGGGAGATATGGCTACACCTTC
CDR3: CASSPGRYGYTF
length: 12
size: NA
V: TRBV6-5
J: TRBJ1-2
D: NA

DNA: TGTGCCAGCAGCTCTCCGGCCGCGGGCGAGACCCAGTACTTC
CDR3: CASSSPAAGETQYF
length: 14
size: NA
V: TRBV6-6
J: TRBJ2-5
D: NA

DNA: TGTGCCAGCAGCTTGGACAGCGACCAGACCCAGTACTTC
CDR3: CASSLDSDQTQYF
length: 13
size: NA
V: TRBV5-4
J: TRBJ2-5
D: NA

DNA: TGTGCCAGCAGAAAGGCGGGAGGGAGAGATACGCAGTATTTT
CDR3: CASRKAGGRDTQYF
length: 14
size: NA
V: TRBV27
J: TRBJ2-3
D: TRBD2

DNA: TGTGCCAGTAGTAGAGGACTGCCTACAGATACGCAGTATTTT
CDR3: CASSRGLPTDTQYF
length: 14
size: NA
V: TRBV19
J: TRBJ2-3
D: NA

DNA: TGTGCCAGCAGTTCCTCCCCCGCTGGGTATGGGGCCAACGTCCTGACTTTC
CDR3: CASSSSPAGYGANVLTF
length: 17
size: NA
V: TRBV27
J: TRBJ2-6
D: NA

DNA: TGTGCCAGCAGCTTAGTTGGGAAAAATCAGCCCCAGCATTTT
CDR3: CASSLVGKNQPQHF
length: 14
size: once
V: TRBV11-2
J: TRBJ1-5
D: NA

DNA: TGCGCCAGCAGCCCGAACCCTGGTGGGGCCAACGTCCTGACTTTC
CDR3: CASSPNPGGANVLTF
length: 15
size: NA
V: TRBV5-1
J: TRBJ2-6
D: NA

DNA: TGCGCCAGCAGGCAGGGGGGAGGGAGCTATGGCTACACCTTC
CDR3: CASRQGGGSYGYTF
length: 14
size: NA
V: TRBV4-1
J: TRBJ1-2
D: TRBD1

DNA: TGCAGCGTTGTTGGCTCTATCTACGAGCAGTACTTC
CDR3: CSVVGSIYEQYF
length: 12
size: NA
V: TRBV29-1
J: TRBJ2-7
D: NA

DNA: TGTGCCAGCAGTTTTCCGCCCCTCTTGGGACAAGAGACCCAGTACTTC
CDR3: CASSFPPLLGQETQYF
length: 16
size: NA
V: TRBV28
J: TRBJ2-5
D: NA

DNA: TGCGCCAGCAGCTTGGACCGTAGCACAGATACGCAGTATTTT
CDR3: CASSLDRSTDTQYF
length: 14
size: NA
V: TRBV5-1
J: TRBJ2-3
D: NA

DNA: TGCGCCAGCAGCGCCCACGGACAGGGATCCAGCGAGACCCAGTACTTC
CDR3: CASSAHGQGSSETQYF
length: 16
size: NA
V: TRBV5-1
J: TRBJ2-5
D: TRBD1

DNA: TGCGCCAGCAGCTTGGTGGGGGAGAGCACAGATACGCAGTATTTT
CDR3: CASSLVGESTDTQYF
length: 15
size: NA
V: TRBV5-1
J: TRBJ2-3
D: NA

DNA: TGTGCCAGCGGAAACGAGCAGTACTTC
CDR3: CASGNEQYF
length: 9
size: NA
V: TRBV2
J: TRBJ2-7
D: NA

DNA: TGCAGTGCTAGAGCAACCGAGCAGTACTTC
CDR3: CSARATEQYF
length: 10
size: NA
V: TRBV20-1
J: TRBJ2-7
D: NA

DNA: TGTGCCAGCAGTGAAGCAAGTGCAGGGGCCGGCGGCTACACCTTC
CDR3: CASSEASAGAGGYTF
length: 15
size: NA
V: TRBV2
J: TRBJ1-2
D: NA

DNA: TGTGCCATCAGTGCACCTCGACAGGGAACCTACGAGCAGTACTTC
CDR3: CAISAPRQGTYEQYF
length: 15
size: NA
V: TRBV10-3
J: TRBJ2-7
D: TRBD1

DNA: TGTGCCAGCAGTTACTCAGGACAGGCCTCCTACGAGCAGTACTTC
CDR3: CASSYSGQASYEQYF
length: 15
size: NA
V: TRBV6-5
J: TRBJ2-7
D: TRBD1

DNA: TGTGCCAGCTCCCGGGACAGGTTCCAAGAGACCCAGTACTTC
CDR3: CASSRDRFQETQYF
length: 14
size: NA
V: TRBV18
J: TRBJ2-5
D: TRBD1

DNA: TGTGCCAGCAGCTTAGGGGGAACCACTGAAGCTTTCTTT
CDR3: CASSLGGTTEAFF
length: 13
size: NA
V: TRBV5-6
J: TRBJ1-1
D: NA

DNA: TGCGCCAGCAGCCAAGACGCGGGTACAGATACGCAGTATTTT
CDR3: CASSQDAGTDTQYF
length: 14
size: NA
V: TRBV4-3
J: TRBJ2-3
D: NA

DNA: TGTGCCAGCAGCCAGGCCGACTATGGCTACACCTTC
CDR3: CASSQADYGYTF
length: 12
size: NA
V: TRBV11-2
J: TRBJ1-2
D: NA

DNA: TGTGCCAGCAGCTTATACTCGGCGGCACAAGAGACCCAGTACTTC
CDR3: CASSLYSAAQETQYF
length: 15
size: NA
V: TRBV7-2
J: TRBJ2-5
D: NA